Given below is one T cell receptor beta chain in context. Its specificity is unknown. These data come from a study of blood T cells in healthy people across ages. Overall study findings and caveats: TCR beta diversity per million T cells fell roughly linearly with age.

A J-beta primer mix and a sample-barcoded 5' primer were used in a second PCR of roughly 6 to 12 cycles. TCRdb re-analysed the 5' RACE reads in MiXCR, keeping a single row per CDR3 protein. The table includes about 800,000 distinct CDR3 sequences, just under 25% detected once. The CDR3 runs to 21 residues. In germline, CDR1 is MDHEN, CDR2 SYDVKM. Germline trimming cut 3 bases from V and 0 bases from J; bases unmatched to any gene: 12. The data were also submitted as part of a second study, on T cells of mothers and their children.

Sequencing used blood. The chain links TRBV28 to TRBJ2-1, with 15 bases lining up with TRBD2. This clonotype was sampled from a boy aged 5-17 years in good health. CDR3 amino acids: CASSLGLAGGDKFPSYNEQFF. In nucleotides, the CDR3 is TGTGCCAGCAGTTTGGGACTAGCGGGGGGCGATAAATTCCCCTCCTACAATGAGCAGTTCTTC.